This T cell receptor beta chain was found in a study of OX40 agonist ivuxolimab in advanced cancers. Findings and limits, study-wide: Clonal expansion was seen in CD4+ and CD8+ blood T cells by week 6 at 0.1 to 3.0 mg/kg.

Trimming cost V 2 bases and J 0 bases, with 0 bases left between them. Germline V gene lookup returns CDR1 KGHSH and CDR2 LQKENI. The CDR3 spans 12 residues. The assay was immunoSEQ multiplex PCR, and TCRdb's table has in-frame clones only and misses some. Among more than 55,000 clones listed, roughly 89% were seen once. With regard to this clone: Its cognate antigen is unknown. This specimen includes other DNA sequences encoding the same CDR3.

Drawing of blood for sampling happened at baseline, at cycle 4 day 1, and at cycle 7 day 1. The receptor was isolated from an adult with an advanced solid tumor such as melanoma, head and neck, liver or kidney cancer. The chain combines TRBV18 with TRBJ2-3; D call uncertain. The sequencing here drew on CD4+ or CD8+ T cells sorted from blood, taken in a trial of the OX40 agonist ivuxolimab. In DNA, the CDR3 is TGTGCCAGCTCACCAAGCACAGATACGCAGTATTTT. Residues: CASSPSTDTQYF.